These 18 T cell receptor beta chains came from one sample sequenced in a study of blood T cell repertoires in COVID-19. The repertoire was sequenced with immunoSEQ multiplex PCR; TCRdb's copy has only in-frame clones and lacks some. The sample has about 52,000 clones, 80% to 90% seen once. The sequencing sample was made of peripheral blood. The receptors shown here come from a man in his sixties with active COVID-19.

This rearrangement joins TRBV7-9 to TRBJ2-3, with 10 bases matching TRBD1. Trimming took 4 bases from V and 0 from J; bases not matched to a gene: 1. The CDR3 is 15 residues long. Germline-derived CDR1 and CDR2 are SEHNR and FQNEAQ (reference sequence). CDR3 protein: CASSWGQGSTDTQYF. CDR3 bases: TGTGCCAGCAGCTGGGGACAGGGGAGCACAGATACGCAGTATTTT.

The count of this clone is one. The chain links TRBV7-3 to TRBJ2-5, with 8 bases aligning to TRBD1. The CDR3 consists of 15 residues. Germline V gene sequence: CDR1 SGHTA, CDR2 FQGTGA. V was pared by 6 bases and J by 5 bases, with 11 bases of the junction left unmatched. Here the CDR3 DNA reads TGTGCCAGCAGGAAGACAGGGGAACGGTTGGAGACCCAGTACTTC. Amino acid sequence: CASRKTGERLETQYF.

The chain couples TRBV4-2 to TRBJ1-5; TRBD1 matches 11 bases. Trimming cost V 5 bases and J 6 bases; bases outside gene matches: 9. Germline V gene data show CDR1 as LGHNA and CDR2 as YNFKEQ. The CDR3 totals 16 residues. The CDR3 DNA follows: TGTGCCAGCAGCTTAGATTGGACAGGGGGCAGTCAGCCCCAGCATTTT. It encodes CASSLDWTGGSQPQHF.

This clone has just one count. The same CDR3 can be traced to other DNA sequences in this sample. This CDR3 is CASSFWGRDTQYF. The CDR3 DNA sequence: TGCGCCAGCAGCTTCTGGGGGCGGGATACGCAGTATTTT. The rearrangement links TRBV5-1 to TRBJ2-3; D may be TRBD1 (6 bases). Germline CDR1 and CDR2: SGHRS and YFSETQ. V gave up 2 bases and J gave up 6 bases, with 10 bases separating them. This CDR3 is built from 13 residues.

The V gene is TRBV7-9, the J gene TRBJ2-4; possibly TRBD1 for D (6 bases). The V end was cut by 3 bases, the J end by 1 base, with 10 bases between. This CDR3 region has 15 residues. Germline V gives CDR1 SEHNR, CDR2 FQNEAQ (reference sequence). CDR3 protein: CASSFTDRAKNIQYF. The DNA of the CDR3 is TGTGCCAGCAGCTTCACTGACAGGGCCAAAAACATTCAGTACTTC.

This chain connects TRBV18 to TRBJ2-7; 7 nucleotides align to TRBD1. The CDR3 spans 13 residues. V shed 5 bases and J 0 bases; nucleotides not matched to a gene: 1. CDR1 KGHSH and CDR2 LQKENI come from the germline V gene. The CDR3 spells CASSRDSSYEQYF. In nucleotides, the CDR3 is TGTGCCAGCTCAAGGGACAGCTCCTACGAGCAGTACTTC.

The gene calls are TRBV4-2 and TRBJ1-1, with D unclear. Trimming pared 2 bases from V and 1 base from J, leaving 8 bases between. Looked up from germline, CDR1 is LGHNA and CDR2 is YNFKEQ. The CDR3 is 14 residues long. The CDR3 DNA reads as TGTGCCAGCAGCCAAACACAAAAGAACACTGAAGCTTTCTTT. Protein sequence: CASSQTQKNTEAFF.

The chain combines TRBV18 with TRBJ1-3, with D possibly TRBD1 on 6 matching bases. This CDR3 has 17 amino acids. Germline assignment: CDR1 KGHSH and CDR2 LQKENI. Between the trimmed V and J ends, which lost 2 bases and 0 bases, there was a span of 14 bases. The CDR3 loop is CASSPSMTGLSGNTIYF. DNA for the CDR3: TGTGCCAGCTCACCATCGATGACAGGCCTCTCTGGAAACACCATATATTTT.

This rearrangement joins TRBV28 to TRBJ1-6, with D tentatively TRBD1 (6 bases). CDR3 size: 15 residues. Looked up from germline, CDR1 is MDHEN and CDR2 is SYDVKM. The V end was cut by 5 bases, the J end by 7 bases, with 15 bases between. CDR3 sequence: CASSPPGGWNSPLHF. Written as DNA, the CDR3 is TGTGCCAGCAGTCCCCCGGGGGGCTGGAATTCACCCCTCCACTTT.

The chain employs TRBV28 and TRBJ1-2; perhaps TRBD1 as D (5 bases). The CDR3 sequence is 14 residues long. Trimming shortened V by 2 bases and J by 4 bases, and 11 bases separated the two germline ends. In germline, CDR1 is MDHEN, CDR2 SYDVKM. The CDR3 DNA is TGTGCCAGCAGTTTAGGCGCAGGGTCCTATGGCTACACCTTC. It yields the protein CASSLGAGSYGYTF.

The rearrangement uses TRBV6-1 and TRBJ2-1; tentative D call: TRBD1 (5 bases). This CDR3 contains 15 residues. V was pared by 1 base and J by 2 bases, with 9 bases between. CDR1 MNHNS and CDR2 SASEGT come from the germline V gene. CDR3 residues: CASSEDRRTYNEQFF. For the CDR3, the DNA is TGTGCCAGCAGTGAAGACAGGAGAACCTACAATGAGCAGTTCTTC.

The chain has TRBV19 and TRBJ2-2; TRBD2 agrees at 12 bases. Germline trimming cut 5 bases from V and 5 bases from J; bases unmatched to any gene: 15. CDR1 and CDR2 (germline): LNHDA, SQIVND (reference sequence). The CDR3 has 19 amino acids. Written as DNA, the CDR3 is TGTGCCAGTAGTTCCCGAGGACTAGCGGGGCTCTTATGGACCGGGGAGCTGTTTTTT. Translated, it gives CASSSRGLAGLLWTGELFF.

The rearrangement joins TRBV30 to TRBJ2-7; 12 bases are a match to TRBD1. The CDR3 has 15 residues. CDR1 and CDR2 (germline): GTSNPN, SVGIG (reference sequence). J lost 5 bases, V lost 1 base, and 6 bases had no gene match. Here the CDR3 reads CAWSGPGQGAHEQYF. CDR3 nucleotides: TGTGCCTGGAGTGGACCGGGACAGGGGGCCCACGAGCAGTACTTC. Based on the CDR3 plus reference TRBV30 and TRBJ2-7, the full variable domain is SQTIHQWPATLVQPVGSPLSLECTVEGTSNPNLYWYRQAAGRGLQLLFYSVGIGQISSEVPQNLSASRPQDRQFILSSKKLLLSDSGFYLCAWSGPGQGAHEQYFGPGTRLTVT.

The rearrangement uses TRBV6-4 and TRBJ2-5; TRBD1 might be the D (5 bases). The V gene lost 4 bases and the J gene lost 2 bases, with 11 bases spanning the gap. The CDR3 covers 14 residues. Germline V lookup: CDR1 MRHNA, CDR2 SNTAGT. CDR3 sequence: CASSAWGPQETQYF. In DNA, the CDR3 is TGTGCCAGCAGTGCTTGGGGCCCTCAAGAGACCCAGTACTTC.

V and J are TRBV6-4 and TRBJ2-3, with 10 nucleotides matching TRBD2. Germline CDR1 and CDR2: MRHNA and SNTAGT. V was clipped by 3 bases and J by 1 base; unmatched bases: 10. The CDR3 runs 18 residues. Here the CDR3 reads CASSDTGLAARGTDTQYF. The CDR3 DNA is TGTGCCAGCAGTGATACCGGACTAGCGGCCCGGGGCACAGATACGCAGTATTTT.

This clone was recorded only once. This chain uses TRBV27 with TRBJ1-5; D uncertain. V was clipped by 5 bases and J by 9 bases, with 17 bases between them. The CDR3 extends over 14 amino acids. The V gene's germline CDR1 is MNHEY and CDR2 SMNVEV (reference sequence). In DNA form, the CDR3 reads TGTGCCAGCAGTACCACAGAGTCAAGGCGGCCCCAGCATTTT. This sequence encodes CASSTTESRRPQHF.

A note on this clone: A junction boundary mismatches the germline segment, possibly from a read error. This chain connects TRBV5-5 to TRBJ2-7; 7 nucleotides align to TRBD1. The CDR3 extends over 16 amino acids. Per germline, CDR1 SGHKS and CDR2 YYEKEE (reference sequence). The CDR3 nucleotides read TGTGCCAGCAGTTTGGGGGTTCACAGGGGAGCCTACGAGCAGTACTTC. Translating gives CASSLGVHRGAYEQYF.

The chain links TRBV5-1 to TRBJ2-7; no clear D gene. The CDR3 runs 13 residues. The V end was cut by 1 base, the J end by 5 bases, with 10 bases between. CDR1 and CDR2 (germline): SGHRS, YFSETQ. CDR3 DNA sequence: TGCGCCAGCAGCTTGTCTTTCCGTAACGAGCAGTACTTC. Translation gives CASSLSFRNEQYF. The entire variable domain, with the rest obtained from reference TRBV5-1 and TRBJ2-7, is as follows: KAGVTQTPRYLIKTRGQQVTLSCSPISGHRSVSWYQQTPGQGLQFLFEYFSETQRNKGNFPGRFSGRQFSNSRSEMNVSTLELGDSALYLCASSLSFRNEQYFGPGTRLTVT.